This is a list of T cell receptor beta chains from one sample in a study of blood T cell repertoires in COVID-19. Some clones are missing from TCRdb's copy, which holds only in-frame ones; the method was immunoSEQ multiplex PCR. The sample lists around 230,000 clones; around 87% were seen once. The sequencing input was peripheral blood. The receptors were gathered from a man aged 55 to 69 who had recovered from COVID-19. The CDR3 runs from the conserved cysteine through the conserved F or W. Each record gives: D gene, V gene, clone size, J gene, CDR3 DNA, CDR3 protein. The D gene is left open where the match is weak. Size values are once, few and many counts, or a class for expanded clones, and some rows have none.

>TRBD2|TRBV10-3|-|TRBJ2-1
TGTGCCATCAGTGAGTCAAGCGGGGGGGCTGAGCAGTTCTTC
CAISESSGGAEQFF
>-|TRBV6-5|-|TRBJ1-5
TGTGCCAGCAGAAGAGGACAAGGCCTGCTGCATTTT
CASRRGQGLLHF
>TRBD2|TRBV4-1|-|TRBJ2-7
TGCGCCAGCAGCCAAGATTCGGGGGGAAAGGGGCAGTACTTC
CASSQDSGGKGQYF
>-|TRBV21-1|-|TRBJ2-4
TGTGCCAGCAGCACCGGGACAGGGGAACGGTGCGGCATTCAGTACTTC
CASSTGTGERCGIQYF
>-|TRBV6-5|once|TRBJ1-6
TGTGCCAGCAGTCGGGATCGATCCTCACCCCTCCACTTT
CASSRDRSSPLHF
>-|TRBV6-5|-|TRBJ2-1
TGTGCCAGCAGTTACTCCAGGGTTTGGAATGAGCAGTTCTTC
CASSYSRVWNEQFF
>TRBD1|TRBV19|-|TRBJ1-2
TGTGCCAGTAGTGAAGGGACAGGAAACCCTAACTATGGCTACACCTTC
CASSEGTGNPNYGYTF
>-|TRBV5-1|once|TRBJ2-5
TGCGCCAGCGGGAGTCTTACGGAAGAGACCCAGTACTTC
CASGSLTEETQYF
>TRBD2|TRBV5-1|-|TRBJ2-3
TGCGCCAGCGGAACCGGGACTAGCGGGGCTAGCACAGATACGCAGTATTTT
CASGTGTSGASTDTQYF
>TRBD2|TRBV5-1|-|TRBJ2-5
TGCGCCAGCAGGAAAGGACTAGCGGGGACGTACCAAGAGACCCAGTACTTC
CASRKGLAGTYQETQYF
>TRBD2|TRBV18|-|TRBJ2-1
TGTGCCAGCCCTAAGACTAGCGGGGACAATGAGCAGTTCTTC
CASPKTSGDNEQFF
>-|TRBV3-1/TRBV3-2|-|TRBJ2-1
TGTGCCAGCAGCGCGACGTCGAGGAGCTCCTACAATGAGCAGTTCTTC
CASSATSRSSYNEQFF
>TRBD1|TRBV15|once|TRBJ2-7
TGTGCCACCAGCAGAGATCGCCGCTTAGACAGGGACTACGAGCAGTACTTC
CATSRDRRLDRDYEQYF
>-|TRBV3-1/TRBV3-2|once|TRBJ2-7
TGTGCCAGCAGCGTCTCGGGTGGGTCGAGCGAGCAGTACTTC
CASSVSGGSSEQYF
>TRBD1|TRBV5-1|-|TRBJ1-5
TGCGCCAGCAGCTTGGGGGACAGGGACAATCAGCCCCAGCATTTT
CASSLGDRDNQPQHF
>TRBD1|TRBV19|-|TRBJ1-2
TGTGCCAGTAGTATTGGGACAGCTGAGAACTATGGCTACACCTTC
CASSIGTAENYGYTF
>TRBD1|TRBV4-1|-|TRBJ2-3
TGCGCCAGCAGCCATGGAGACAGGGTGGGCAGCACAGATACGCAGTATTTT
CASSHGDRVGSTDTQYF
>-|TRBV7-9|-|TRBJ1-1
TGTGCCAGCAGCTTATTGGCAGACATGAACACTGAAGCTTTCTTT
CASSLLADMNTEAFF
>TRBD2|TRBV18|-|TRBJ2-1
TGTGCCAGCTCACCATTCGTAGCGGGCAGCTCCTACAATGAGCAGTTCTTC
CASSPFVAGSSYNEQFF
>-|TRBV7-9|-|TRBJ1-1
TGTGCCAGCAGCAAAGAGCGCGGGGGGTTGGGTGAAGCTTTCTTT
CASSKERGGLGEAFF
>-|TRBV21-1|-|TRBJ2-1
TGTGCCAGCAGCACGCCTGGAACCGAGCGGGGGATTTCCTACAATGAGCAGTTCTTC
CASSTPGTERGISYNEQFF
>-|TRBV5-8|-|TRBJ2-1
TGTGCCAGCAGCGCGGAAAACAGGGTGAATGAGCAGTTCTTC
CASSAENRVNEQFF
>TRBD1|TRBV10-1|-|TRBJ2-3
TGCGCCAGTACGACAGGGGTCGGCACAGATACGCAGTATTTT
CASTTGVGTDTQYF
>TRBD2|TRBV27|-|TRBJ2-3
TGTGCCAGCAGTGGGGGGGGGAATCAGTATTTT
CASSGGGNQYF
>-|TRBV5-1|once|TRBJ1-5
TGCGCCAGCGGCGGGGGAATACAGGGTCCATTCCAGCCCCAGCATTTT
CASGGGIQGPFQPQHF
>TRBD1|TRBV15|once|TRBJ2-7
TGTGCCACCAGCAGAAGGGACAGCCTCTCCTACGAGCAGTACTTC
CATSRRDSLSYEQYF
>TRBD1|TRBV7-9|-|TRBJ1-6
TGTGCCAGCAGCGCTCTTCCGGGACAGGGGACAGGCGATTCACCCCTCCACTTT
CASSALPGQGTGDSPLHF
>-|TRBV19|-|TRBJ2-2
TGTGCCAGTAACCTGGCTGGTACCCACACCGGGGAGCTGTTTTTT
CASNLAGTHTGELFF
>TRBD1|TRBV5-1|once|TRBJ2-3
TGCGCCAGCATGGATCCAGGACAGGGGCCGGGAGATACGCAGTATTTT
CASMDPGQGPGDTQYF
>TRBD2|TRBV28|-|TRBJ2-7
TGTGCCAGCAGTTTAATTAGCGGGGAGATTCAGTACTTC
CASSLISGEIQYF
>TRBD2|TRBV9|once|TRBJ2-2
TGTGCCAGCAGCGCGCGACTAGCGGGGGGATACACCGGGGAGCTGTTTTTT
CASSARLAGGYTGELFF
>-|TRBV6-5|-|TRBJ1-4
TGTGCCAGCAGATCCAGGGTGGGCGGTGAAAAACTGTTTTTT
CASRSRVGGEKLFF
>-|TRBV6-5|-|TRBJ2-7
TGTGCCAGCAGTCGTCCGGGGGGCACCTACGAGCAGTACTTC
CASSRPGGTYEQYF
>TRBD1|TRBV5-8|-|TRBJ1-5
TGTGCCAGCAGCGAGACAGGGAATAGCAATCAGCCCCAGCATTTT
CASSETGNSNQPQHF
>-|TRBV6-1|-|TRBJ2-1
TGTGCCAGCAGTGAAAGTGACAGTCGGTTCTACAATGAGCAGTTCTTC
CASSESDSRFYNEQFF
>-|TRBV19|-|TRBJ1-5
TGTGCCAGTAGTATGGGCCGTAATAGCAATCAGCCCCAGCATTTT
CASSMGRNSNQPQHF
>-|TRBV28|-|TRBJ1-5
TGTGCCAGCAGTTTTCCTATCGTGCCTTATAGCAATCAGCCCCAGCATTTT
CASSFPIVPYSNQPQHF
>-|TRBV27|-|TRBJ1-6
TGTGCCAGCAGTTCCACCGGGATCGGGCATTCACCCCTCCACTTT
CASSSTGIGHSPLHF
>-|TRBV5-1|once|TRBJ1-1
TGCGCCAGCAGCCTGGAACTATCGAACACTGAAGCTTTCTTT
CASSLELSNTEAFF
>-|TRBV5-3|-|TRBJ1-5
TGTGCCAGAAGCTTTGAGGGGGGGCGAGGTAGCAATCAGCCCCAGCATTTT
CARSFEGGRGSNQPQHF
>-|TRBV25-1|few|TRBJ2-6
TGTGCCAGCCAGGTTGGCTCTGGGGCCAACGTCCTGACTTTC
CASQVGSGANVLTF
>TRBD2|TRBV29-1|-|TRBJ2-1
TGCAGCGTTGAAGACCAAGCGGGGTACAATGAGCAGTTCTTC
CSVEDQAGYNEQFF
>-|TRBV4-2|-|TRBJ1-1
TGTGCCAGCAGCCAAGATTTATCAGGTGACACTGAAGCTTTCTTT
CASSQDLSGDTEAFF
>-|TRBV10-3|-|TRBJ1-1
TGTGCCATCAGCGATCGTGACAGGAACACTGAAGCTTTCTTT
CAISDRDRNTEAFF
>TRBD1|TRBV6-5|-|TRBJ1-2
TGTGCCAGCAGTTACGGGACAGGGAATAACTATGGCTACACCTTC
CASSYGTGNNYGYTF